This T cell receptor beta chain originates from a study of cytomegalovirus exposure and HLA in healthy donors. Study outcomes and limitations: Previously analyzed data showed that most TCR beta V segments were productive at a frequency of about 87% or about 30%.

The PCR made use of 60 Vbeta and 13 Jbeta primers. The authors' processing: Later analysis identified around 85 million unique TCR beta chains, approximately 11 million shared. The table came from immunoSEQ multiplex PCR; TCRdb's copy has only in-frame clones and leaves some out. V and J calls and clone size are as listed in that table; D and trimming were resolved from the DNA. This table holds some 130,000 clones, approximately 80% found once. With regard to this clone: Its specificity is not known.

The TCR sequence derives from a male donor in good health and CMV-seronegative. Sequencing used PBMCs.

The CDR3 sequence is CASSVTLLGTEAFF. For the CDR3, the DNA is TGTGCCAGCAGCGTAACCCTTCTAGGCACTGAAGCTTTCTTT. The rearrangement uses TRBV9 and TRBJ1-1; no clear D gene. V was clipped by 1 base and J by 4 bases, with 11 bases between them. The CDR3 totals 14 residues. Germline V gives CDR1 SGDLS, CDR2 YYNGEE.